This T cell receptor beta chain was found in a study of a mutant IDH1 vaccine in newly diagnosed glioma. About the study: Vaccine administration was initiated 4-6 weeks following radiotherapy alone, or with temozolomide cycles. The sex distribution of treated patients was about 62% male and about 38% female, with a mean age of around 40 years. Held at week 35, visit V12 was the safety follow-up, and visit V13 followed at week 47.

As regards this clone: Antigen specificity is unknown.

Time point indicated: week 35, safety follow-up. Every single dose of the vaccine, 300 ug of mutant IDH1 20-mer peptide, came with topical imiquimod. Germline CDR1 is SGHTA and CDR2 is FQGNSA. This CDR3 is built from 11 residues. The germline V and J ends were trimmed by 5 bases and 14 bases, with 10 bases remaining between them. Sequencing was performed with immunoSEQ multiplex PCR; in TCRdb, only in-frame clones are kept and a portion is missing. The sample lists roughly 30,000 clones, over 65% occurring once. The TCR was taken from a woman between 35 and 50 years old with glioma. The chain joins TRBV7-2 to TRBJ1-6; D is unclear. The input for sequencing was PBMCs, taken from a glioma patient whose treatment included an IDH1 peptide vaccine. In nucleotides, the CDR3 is TGTGCCAGCAGCCCACCGAATTCCCTCCACTTT. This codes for CASSPPNSLHF.